The entry below describes one T cell receptor (beta chain). V was pared by 0 bases and J by 4 bases, with 4 bases of the junction left unmatched. The germline V gene encodes CDR1 LGHNA and CDR2 YNFKEQ. There are 15 residues in the CDR3. This specimen comes from a study of early T cells in non-severe SARS-CoV-2 infection. The library protocol tagged individual cDNA molecules with unique molecular identifiers. TCRdb ran MiXCR on the 5' RACE reads and lists one entry per CDR3 protein. The data contain about 80,000 distinct CDR3 sequences, 10% to 15% of them seen just once; the ten biggest clones take up roughly 16%.

The material sequenced was whole blood, taken at baseline. The clonotype originates from an adult who was a healthcare worker with PCR-confirmed SARS-CoV-2 infection or an uninfected control (not recorded which). The donor label of this sample is uncertain. V gene TRBV4-2 combines with J gene TRBJ1-1; 8 bases align to TRBD1. The CDR3 region has the DNA TGTGCCAGCAGCCAAGATTCTCAGGGGGCCACTGAAGCTTTCTTT. This encodes CASSQDSQGATEAFF.